These 14 T cell receptor beta chains share one sample of origin, sequenced in a study of metastatic and nonmetastatic thyroid tumors. No patient had received any treatment before thyroid surgery. TCRdb re-clonotyped the PCR reads via MiXCR. There are about 69,000 clones in the sample; 14% occur only once, and less than 8.5% lies in the top ten. The specimen was blood. These TCRs come from a male donor with papillary thyroid cancer or a benign thyroid nodule (not recorded which). Some clones in this sample may be carry-over from other donors' samples.

At least ten counts were recorded for this clone. This chain connects TRBV7-9 to TRBJ2-4, with TRBD1 matching over 8 bases. Germline V CDR1 and CDR2: SEHNR, FQNEAQ (reference sequence). The trim removed 4 bases at V and 6 bases at J, leaving 8 bases unmatched. The CDR3 length is 15 residues. This CDR3 is CASSYEEDRGNIQYF. The DNA of the CDR3 is TGTGCCAGCAGCTACGAGGAAGACAGGGGAAACATTCAGTACTTC.

In its sample, this clone was seen many times. V and J are TRBV6-2 or TRBV6-3 and TRBJ2-5; D not certain. The V end was cut by 0 bases, the J end by 2 bases, with 4 bases between. The CDR3 extends over 13 amino acids. Germline CDR1 MNHEY, CDR2 SVGEGT. The CDR3 protein is CASSYSEQETQYF. The CDR3 region has the DNA TGTGCCAGCAGTTACTCGGAGCAAGAGACCCAGTACTTC.

This clone was seen repeatedly, ten times or more. The V and J genes are TRBV7-2 and TRBJ2-3, with D hard to call. V lost 2 bases, J lost 6 bases, and 3 bases lay in between. Germline V gene data show CDR1 as SGHTA and CDR2 as FQGNSA. The CDR3 extends over 11 amino acids. This CDR3 reads CASSLLDTQYF. The CDR3 DNA reads as TGTGCCAGCAGCTTATTGGATACGCAGTATTTT.

This clone was recorded many times. The chain recombines TRBV5-1 with TRBJ2-5, with D tentatively TRBD2 (6 bases). The CDR3 contains 14 residues. V gave up 4 bases and J gave up 3 bases, with 13 bases separating them. Germline V gene sequence: CDR1 SGHRS, CDR2 YFSETQ. CDR3 in amino acids: CASSPGLEEETQYF. The CDR3 nucleotides are TGCGCCAGCAGCCCGGGACTGGAAGAAGAGACCCAGTACTTC.

This clone was counted ten times or more. The rearrangement links TRBV4-1 to TRBJ2-1, with no clear D. The CDR3 is 13 amino acids. From germline, CDR1 is MGHRA and CDR2 YSYEKL. Between the trimmed V and J ends, which lost 2 bases and 8 bases, there was a span of 10 bases. DNA of the CDR3: TGCGCCAGCAGCCAACTGCCTGGGGATGAGCAGTTCTTC. Translated: CASSQLPGDEQFF.

Many counts were recorded for this clone. The chain employs TRBV2 and TRBJ2-5; 7 nucleotides align to TRBD2. From germline, CDR1 is SNHLY and CDR2 FYNNEI. V trimming: 5 bases; J trimming: 5 bases; junction bases outside the gene matches: 8. The CDR3 is 14 residues long. The CDR3 nucleotides are TGTGCCAGCAGTACTAGCGACCCTAGGGAGACCCAGTACTTC. Its translation is CASSTSDPRETQYF.

The gene calls are TRBV12-3 or TRBV12-4 and TRBJ2-3; 13 nucleotides line up with TRBD2. There are 19 residues in the CDR3. With 1 base clipped from V and 1 base from J, the junction kept 8 bases outside the gene matches. CDR3 residues: CASSLGVVGLAGRTDTQYF. CDR3 DNA sequence: TGTGCCAGCAGTTTAGGCGTTGTGGGACTAGCGGGACGCACAGATACGCAGTATTTT.

V gene TRBV28 combines with J gene TRBJ1-5; D gene uncertain. There are 14 residues in the CDR3. The V gene's germline CDR1 is MDHEN and CDR2 SYDVKM. V lost 0 bases, J lost 8 bases, and 11 bases lay in between. The CDR3 sequence is CASSLCGPGKPQHF. The CDR3 DNA is TGTGCCAGCAGTTTATGTGGCCCCGGGAAGCCCCAGCATTTT.

This clone showed up many times. V gene TRBV29-1 combines with J gene TRBJ1-2; 7 bases are shared with TRBD1. This CDR3 comprises 12 residues. Unmatched junction bases numbered 9, after V lost 8 bases and J lost 6 bases. Germline CDR1 SQVTM, CDR2 ANQGSEA. This chain's CDR3 is CSLGVQGHGYTF. The CDR3 DNA reads TGCAGCCTGGGGGTACAGGGGCATGGCTACACCTTC.

The CDR3 protein is CASSTGDTYTQYF. Written as DNA, the CDR3 is TGTGCCAGCAGCACCGGGGATACATATACGCAGTATTTT. The rearrangement uses TRBV5-5 and TRBJ2-3, with D possibly matching TRBD2 (5 bases). V lost 4 bases and J 7 bases, leaving 13 bases between the germline ends. Germline lookup yields CDR1 SGHKS and CDR2 YYEKEE (reference sequence). CDR3 size: 13 residues.

The chain uses TRBV10-1 and TRBJ2-6; D possibly corresponds to TRBD1 (5 bases). CDR3 length equals 16 residues. The germline V and J ends were trimmed by 5 bases and 1 base, with 12 bases remaining between them. Germline V gene sequence: CDR1 WNHNN, CDR2 SYGVQD (reference sequence). The DNA for the CDR3 is TGCGCCAGCAGTATAGGGGTCGGGTCTGGGGCCAACGTCCTGACTTTC. It encodes CASSIGVGSGANVLTF.

This clone is termed large. J is TRBJ1-1 and V is TRBV28; the D is unclear. The germline CDR1 and CDR2 sequences are MDHEN and SYDVKM. The CDR3 runs to 14 residues. V was cut by 1 base and J by 0 bases, with 6 bases left in between. The chain's CDR3 is CASSLLQLNTEAFF. CDR3 DNA sequence: TGTGCCAGCAGTTTATTACAGTTGAACACTGAAGCTTTCTTT.

This clone was counted many times. The V gene is TRBV5-1, the J gene TRBJ2-5, with 8 bases aligning to TRBD2. The germline CDR1 and CDR2 sequences are SGHRS and YFSETQ. V dropped 4 bases and J dropped 4; count of bases not matched to a gene: 12. The CDR3 spans 16 residues. This CDR3 is CASSPGTRTGGETQYF. The DNA for the CDR3 is TGCGCCAGCAGCCCCGGGACTAGAACGGGGGGAGAGACCCAGTACTTC.

The rearrangement links TRBV7-2 to TRBJ2-7; D uncertain. This CDR3 is built from 15 residues. The V and J ends lost 4 bases and 2 bases respectively, with 15 bases between them. Germline V lookup: CDR1 SGHTA, CDR2 FQGNSA. The CDR3 protein is CASSSKGTDPYEQYF. The CDR3 nucleotides are TGTGCCAGCAGCTCGAAGGGAACTGACCCCTACGAGCAGTACTTC.